Detailed here is one T cell receptor (beta chain). Its antigen is unidentified. The data derive from a study of cytomegalovirus exposure and HLA in healthy donors. Germline V gene sequence: CDR1 SGDLS, CDR2 YYNGEE. The germline V and J ends were trimmed by 0 bases and 4 bases, with 10 bases remaining between them. The CDR3 is 15 amino acids. Use of 60 Vbeta and 13 Jbeta primers characterized the PCR. Per the authors' pipeline: Approximately 10 million shared chains were among some 75 million unique TCR beta chains counted in a later analysis. TCRdb keeps only in-frame clones here, not all; method: immunoSEQ multiplex PCR. V and J calls and clone size are those listed in that table; D and trimming were worked out from the DNA. The sample includes 150,000 or so clones, roughly 80% of them seen just once. Study-level points and caveats: Specific recognition of CMV antigens was confirmed in vitro for three chains (all CMV-associated).

The sample taken for sequencing was PBMCs. This sequence joins TRBV9 and TRBJ2-2, with a weak D call TRBD1 (6 bases). The clonotype was recovered from a female donor in good health and CMV-seronegative. CDR3 protein: CASSVAGGRTGELFF. As DNA, the CDR3 is TGTGCCAGCAGCGTAGCTGGGGGCCGCACCGGGGAGCTGTTTTTT.